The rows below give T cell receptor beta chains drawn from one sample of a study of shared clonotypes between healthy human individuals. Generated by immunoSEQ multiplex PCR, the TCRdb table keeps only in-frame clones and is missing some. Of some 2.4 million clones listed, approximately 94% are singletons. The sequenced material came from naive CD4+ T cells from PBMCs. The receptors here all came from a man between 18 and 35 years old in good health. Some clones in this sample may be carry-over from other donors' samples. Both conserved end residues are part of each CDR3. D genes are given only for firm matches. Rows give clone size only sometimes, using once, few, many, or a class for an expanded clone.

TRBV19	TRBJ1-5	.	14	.	CASSIGQSNQPQHF	TGTGCCAGTAGTATTGGACAGAGCAATCAGCCCCAGCATTTT
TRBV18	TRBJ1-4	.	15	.	CASSPPGLAFEKLFF	TGTGCCAGCTCACCCCCGGGTCTGGCCTTTGAAAAACTGTTTTTT
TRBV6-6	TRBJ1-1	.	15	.	CASQSPIQGWTEAFF	TGTGCCAGCCAGAGCCCCATCCAGGGGTGGACTGAAGCTTTCTTT
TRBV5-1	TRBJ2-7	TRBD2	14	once	CASSLVGGAYEQYF	TGCGCCAGCAGCTTGGTTGGGGGGGCCTACGAGCAGTACTTC
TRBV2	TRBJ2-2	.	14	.	CAGRDIANTGELFF	TGTGCCGGAAGGGACATCGCGAACACCGGGGAGCTGTTTTTT
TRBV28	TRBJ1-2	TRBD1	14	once	CASSFTGGNYGYTF	TGTGCCAGCAGCTTCACAGGGGGCAACTATGGCTACACCTTC
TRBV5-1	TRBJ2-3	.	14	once	CASSLRLSTDTQYF	TGCGCCAGCAGCTTGCGTCTAAGCACAGATACGCAGTATTTT
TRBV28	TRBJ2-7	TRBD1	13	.	CASSVGQPYEQYF	TGTGCCAGCAGTGTGGGACAGCCCTACGAGCAGTACTTC
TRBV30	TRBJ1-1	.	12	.	CACGGTGTEAFF	TGTGCCTGTGGGGGTACGGGCACTGAAGCTTTCTTT
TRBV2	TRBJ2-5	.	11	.	CATGPQETQYF	TGTGCCACCGGGCCCCAAGAGACCCAGTACTTC
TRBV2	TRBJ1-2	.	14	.	CASSGEASTHGYTF	TGTGCCAGCAGTGGAGAGGCCAGTACCCACGGCTACACCTTC
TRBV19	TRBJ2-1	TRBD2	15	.	CASSPLLAPHNEQFF	TGTGCCAGTAGCCCGTTACTAGCGCCCCACAATGAGCAGTTCTTC
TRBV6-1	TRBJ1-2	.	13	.	CASSNDQGLGYTF	TGTGCCAGCAGTAACGACCAGGGCCTCGGCTACACCTTC
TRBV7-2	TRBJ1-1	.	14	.	CASSPGGANTEAFF	TGTGCCAGCAGCCCCGGGGGGGCGAACACTGAAGCTTTCTTT
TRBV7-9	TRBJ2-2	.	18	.	CASSSDYDRAAGSGELFF	TGTGCCAGCAGCTCCGACTATGACAGGGCGGCGGGATCCGGGGAGCTGTTTTTT
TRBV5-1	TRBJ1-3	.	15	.	CASSTALGGGNTIYF	TGCGCCAGCAGCACGGCACTGGGCGGCGGAAACACCATATATTTT
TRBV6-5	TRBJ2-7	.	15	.	CASSYSPRGRNEQYF	TGTGCCAGCAGTTACTCACCAAGGGGTAGAAACGAGCAGTACTTC
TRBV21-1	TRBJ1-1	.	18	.	CASSREGHRSGVVPEAFF	TGTGCCAGCAGCAGAGAAGGGCACAGGTCGGGGGTAGTACCTGAAGCTTTCTTT
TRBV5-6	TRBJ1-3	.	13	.	CASSLAKAASLYF	TGTGCCAGCAGCTTGGCCAAGGCAGCCTCCCTATATTTT
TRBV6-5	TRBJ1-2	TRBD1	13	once	CASRPGTVYGYTF	TGTGCCAGCAGACCCGGGACAGTCTATGGCTACACCTTC
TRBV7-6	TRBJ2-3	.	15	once	CASSLTAVMADTQYF	TGTGCCAGCAGCTTGACAGCAGTCATGGCAGATACGCAGTATTTT
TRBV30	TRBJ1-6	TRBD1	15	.	CAWSPPGQRNSPLHF	TGTGCCTGGAGTCCTCCGGGACAGAGAAATTCACCCCTCCACTTT
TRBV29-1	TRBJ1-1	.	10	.	CSGRGTEAFF	TGCAGCGGAAGGGGAACTGAAGCTTTCTTT
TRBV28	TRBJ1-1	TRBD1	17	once	CASSWGTGGLTNTEAFF	TGTGCCAGCAGCTGGGGGACAGGGGGCCTGACGAACACTGAAGCTTTCTTT
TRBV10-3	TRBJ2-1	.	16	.	CAISESLMVEPSEQFF	TGTGCCATCAGTGAGTCTCTCATGGTGGAACCCTCTGAGCAGTTCTTC
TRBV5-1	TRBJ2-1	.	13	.	CASSLGTVNEQFF	TGCGCCAGCAGCTTGGGAACAGTCAATGAGCAGTTCTTC
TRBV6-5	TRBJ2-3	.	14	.	CASRRARESDTQYF	TGTGCCAGCAGGCGGGCAAGGGAGTCAGATACGCAGTATTTT
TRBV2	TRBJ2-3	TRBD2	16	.	CASSELAGERTDTQYF	TGTGCCAGCAGTGAACTAGCGGGAGAGAGGACAGATACGCAGTATTTT
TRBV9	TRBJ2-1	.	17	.	CASSPPEGSPQYNEQFF	TGTGCCAGCAGCCCCCCCGAGGGTTCCCCCCAATACAATGAGCAGTTCTTC
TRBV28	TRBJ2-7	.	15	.	CASSLFAEGAYEQYF	TGTGCCAGCAGTTTATTTGCGGAGGGTGCCTACGAGCAGTACTTC
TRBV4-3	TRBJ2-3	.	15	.	CASSQDLVAADTQYF	TGCGCCAGCAGCCAAGATTTGGTAGCAGCAGATACGCAGTATTTT
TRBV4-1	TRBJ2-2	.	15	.	CASSQPLRAPGELFF	TGCGCCAGCAGCCAGCCCCTGCGGGCTCCCGGGGAGCTGTTTTTT
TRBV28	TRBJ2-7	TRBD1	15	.	CASSSLGQGDYEQYF	TGTGCCAGCAGTTCACTGGGACAGGGGGACTACGAGCAGTACTTC
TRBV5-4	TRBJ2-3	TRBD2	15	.	CASSLPSGRTDTQYF	TGTGCCAGCAGCTTACCTAGCGGGAGGACAGATACGCAGTATTTT
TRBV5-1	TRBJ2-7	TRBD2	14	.	CASSGTSGSYEQYF	TGCGCCAGCAGCGGGACTAGCGGGAGCTACGAGCAGTACTTC
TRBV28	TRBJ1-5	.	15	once	CASSLRLYSNQPQHF	TGTGCCAGCAGTTTGAGACTATATAGCAATCAGCCCCAGCATTTT
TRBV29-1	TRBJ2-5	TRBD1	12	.	CSASGGPETQYF	TGCAGCGCCTCAGGGGGCCCCGAGACCCAGTACTTC
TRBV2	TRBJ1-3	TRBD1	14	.	CASSGDRGINTIYF	TGTGCCAGCAGTGGAGACAGGGGGATTAACACCATATATTTT
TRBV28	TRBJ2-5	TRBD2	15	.	CASSFAGGPWETQYF	TGTGCCAGCAGTTTTGCGGGAGGGCCATGGGAGACCCAGTACTTC
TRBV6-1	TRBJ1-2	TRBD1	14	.	CASSGTGPYYGYTF	TGTGCCAGCAGTGGGACAGGGCCATACTATGGCTACACCTTC
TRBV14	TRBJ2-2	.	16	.	CASSLSTLRNTGELFF	TGTGCCAGCAGTCTAAGTACCTTGAGGAACACCGGGGAGCTGTTTTTT
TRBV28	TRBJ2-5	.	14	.	CASSLWSPGETQYF	TGTGCCAGCAGTTTATGGTCCCCTGGAGAGACCCAGTACTTC
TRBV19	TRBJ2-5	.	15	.	CASSIVARDTETQYF	TGTGCCAGTAGTATAGTCGCCCGGGACACAGAGACCCAGTACTTC
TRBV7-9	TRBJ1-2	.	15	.	CASSAHRNRDHGYTF	TGTGCCAGCAGCGCCCATAGAAACAGGGACCATGGCTACACCTTC
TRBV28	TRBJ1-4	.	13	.	CASSLLRSEKLFF	TGTGCCAGCAGTTTATTAAGGAGCGAAAAACTGTTTTTT
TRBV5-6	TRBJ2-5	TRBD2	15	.	CASSLVSGRRETQYF	TGTGCCAGCAGCTTAGTTAGCGGGAGACGAGAGACCCAGTACTTC
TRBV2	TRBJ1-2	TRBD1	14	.	CASSFFQGGNGYTF	TGTGCCAGCAGTTTCTTCCAGGGGGGTAATGGCTACACCTTC
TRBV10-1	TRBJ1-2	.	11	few	CASSTGCGYTF	TGCGCCAGCAGTACAGGGTGCGGCTACACCTTC
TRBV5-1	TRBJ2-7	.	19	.	CASSYLLGRPAHEFYEQYF	TGCGCCAGCAGCTACCTCCTAGGCCGGCCAGCCCACGAGTTCTACGAGCAGTACTTC
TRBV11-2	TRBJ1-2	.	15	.	CASSLENRPAYGYTF	TGTGCCAGCAGCTTAGAAAATCGCCCAGCCTATGGCTACACCTTC
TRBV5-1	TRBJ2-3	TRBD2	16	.	CASSSAIAGVTDTQYF	TGCGCCAGCAGCTCGGCGATAGCGGGAGTCACAGATACGCAGTATTTT
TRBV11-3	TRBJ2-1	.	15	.	CASSLGGDVDNEQFF	TGTGCCAGCAGCTTAGGGGGAGATGTGGACAATGAGCAGTTCTTC
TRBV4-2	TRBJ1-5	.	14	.	CASSQGRVNQPQHF	TGTGCCAGCAGCCAAGGGCGGGTAAATCAGCCCCAGCATTTT
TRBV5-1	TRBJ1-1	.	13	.	CASSFVSNTEAFF	TGCGCCAGCAGCTTTGTTTCGAACACTGAAGCTTTCTTT
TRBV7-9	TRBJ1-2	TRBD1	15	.	CASSSARQGIYGYTF	TGTGCCAGCAGCTCGGCCCGACAGGGGATTTATGGCTACACCTTC